Shown below are 16 T cell receptor beta chains from a single sample sequenced in a study of OX40 agonist ivuxolimab in advanced cancers. Profiling relied on immunoSEQ multiplex PCR, and the TCRdb table lists in-frame clones only, not all of them. The table lists some 68,000 clones, about 87% of them singletons. The sample was CD4+ or CD8+ T cells sorted from blood, taken in a trial of the OX40 agonist ivuxolimab. The origin of the receptors is an adult with an advanced solid tumor such as melanoma, head and neck, liver or kidney cancer.

The chain employs TRBV29-1 and TRBJ1-1; D ambiguous. The CDR3 loop spans 13 amino acids. Germline-derived CDR1 and CDR2 are SQVTM and ANQGSEA. With 3 bases removed from V and 1 base from J, the gap between germline ends came to 9 bases. Written as DNA, the CDR3 is TGCAGCGTTGACTGGGGTAGGAACACTGAAGCTTTCTTT. Residues: CSVDWGRNTEAFF.

The chain employs TRBV21-1 and TRBJ2-5; no check of the table's D call, TRBD2, against the DNA was made. TRBV21-1 represents a pseudogene. The CDR3 has 16 amino acids. In DNA form, the CDR3 reads TGTGCCAGCAGCAATGGATCGGGGGGCCCCGCGGAGACCCAGTACTTC. Protein: CASSNGSGGPAETQYF.

The chain combines TRBV29-1 with TRBJ1-3; D unclear. Germline loops: CDR1 SQVTM, CDR2 ANQGSEA. The CDR3 consists of 11 residues. Deletions cut 6 bases from V and 4 bases from J, with 7 bases between. CDR3 region: CSVGSGNTIYF. The DNA for the CDR3 is TGCAGCGTGGGTTCCGGAAACACCATATATTTT.

This chain joins TRBV5-1 and TRBJ2-5; D could derive from TRBD1 or TRBD2 (5 bases each). Trimming cost V 7 bases and J 7 bases, with 17 bases left between them. Germline CDR1 is SGHRS and CDR2 is YFSETQ. The CDR3 is 13 amino acids. The CDR3 reads CASGTGTQGTQYF. The CDR3 coding sequence is TGCGCCAGCGGTACCGGGACCCAGGGGACCCAGTACTTC.

V is TRBV27 and J is TRBJ2-3; weak D call: TRBD2 (6 bases). Trimming stripped 10 bases from V and 2 bases from J, with 10 bases between. This CDR3 contains 12 residues. Per germline, CDR1 MNHEY and CDR2 SMNVEV (reference sequence). The CDR3 here is CATQGLTDTQYF. The CDR3 bases are TGTGCCACCCAGGGACTCACAGATACGCAGTATTTT.

The chain recombines TRBV7-2 with TRBJ2-1; TRBD2 is a possible D gene (5 bases). Deletions cut 4 bases from V and 5 bases from J, with 12 bases between. The germline CDR1 and CDR2 sequences are SGHTA and FQGNSA. This CDR3 region has 14 residues. CDR3 protein: CASSSPAGNNEQFF. The CDR3 region has the DNA TGTGCCAGCAGCTCCCCAGCCGGGAACAATGAGCAGTTCTTC.

V and J are TRBV7-9 and TRBJ2-7, with TRBD2 matching 10 bases. J lost 4 bases, V lost 5 bases, and 8 bases had no gene match. The CDR3 length is 15 residues. Germline CDR1 SEHNR, CDR2 FQNEAQ (reference sequence). CDR3 protein: CASSKGISGRYEQYF. CDR3 coding DNA: TGTGCCAGCAGCAAAGGTATTAGCGGGAGGTACGAGCAGTACTTC.

This clone occurred once. CDR3 nucleotides: TGTGCCAGCAGCTTAGGAGGCTATGATGAGCAGTTCTTC. As protein: CASSLGGYDEQFF. The chain links TRBV11-3 to TRBJ2-1; D is uncertain. Between the trimmed V and J ends, which lost 1 base and 8 bases, there was a span of 9 bases. CDR3 length: 13 amino acids. The V gene's germline CDR1 is SGHNT and CDR2 YENEEA.

V usage is TRBV18 and J usage is TRBJ1-1, with D tentatively TRBD1 (5 bases). The CDR3 has 15 residues. In germline, CDR1 is KGHSH, CDR2 LQKENI. The ends were cut back, 6 bases at V and 5 bases at J, with 19 bases in the middle. The CDR3 is CASSQGLSRDTEAFF. CDR3 DNA: TGTGCCAGCTCCCAGGGTTTGTCGAGGGATACTGAAGCTTTCTTT.

This rearrangement joins TRBV4-3 to TRBJ1-3, with D possibly TRBD1 on 6 matching bases. The CDR3 is 15 amino acids. Germline V gives CDR1 LGHNA, CDR2 YSLEER. V was shortened by 3 bases and J by 8 bases, with 17 bases between the two germline ends. CDR3 sequence: CASSQHRVGGDTIYF. The CDR3 coding sequence is TGCGCCAGCAGCCAGCACAGGGTTGGAGGAGACACCATATATTTT.

The chain combines TRBV11-3 with TRBJ2-7, with D perhaps TRBD2 (5 bases). CDR3 size: 16 residues. Germline CDR1 and CDR2: SGHNT and YENEEA. V shed 5 bases and J shed 2 bases, with 19 bases lying between them. The CDR3: CASSRRGVAGTYEQYF. The DNA for the CDR3 is TGTGCCAGCAGCCGACGGGGAGTAGCCGGAACCTACGAGCAGTACTTC.

The rearrangement joins TRBV5-6 to TRBJ2-7; 7 positions match TRBD2. CDR3 length: 15 residues. Germline-derived CDR1 and CDR2 are SGHDT and YYEEEE. Trimming cost V 2 bases and J 3 bases; bases outside gene matches: 8. The CDR3 sequence is CASSFGFERDYEQYF. Here the CDR3 DNA reads TGTGCCAGCAGCTTTGGATTCGAGCGGGACTACGAGCAGTACTTC.

The chain recombines TRBV5-4 with TRBJ2-1; 9 bases fit TRBD1. The CDR3 totals 15 residues. CDR1 is SGHNT, CDR2 YYREEE, per germline (reference sequence). The ends lost 2 bases at V and 5 bases at J; junction bases unmatched: 5. CDR3 amino acids: CASSFGQGKHNEQFF. The CDR3, as DNA: TGTGCCAGCAGCTTTGGACAGGGGAAACACAATGAGCAGTTCTTC. Drawing the rest from reference TRBV5-4 and TRBJ2-1, the complete variable domain is ETGVTQSPTHLIKTRGQQVTLRCSSQSGHNTVSWYQQALGQGPQFIFQYYREEENGRGNFPPRFSGLQFPNYSSELNVNALELDDSALYLCASSFGQGKHNEQFFGPGTRLTVL.

This clone was recorded once. CDR3 in DNA: TGTGCCAGCAGCTCGACCCCAGAGGAGCCCCAGCATTTT. As protein: CASSSTPEEPQHF. The chain joins TRBV5-4 to TRBJ1-5; D gene ambiguous. Germline values: CDR1 SGHNT, CDR2 YYREEE (reference sequence). V lost 3 bases and J 8 bases, leaving 12 bases between the germline ends. The CDR3 spans 13 residues.

The CDR3: CASSYSPGQGYEQYF. The DNA for the CDR3 is TGTGCCAGCAGTTACTCCCCGGGACAGGGCTACGAGCAGTACTTC. The chain carries TRBV6-5 and TRBJ2-7; TRBD1 matches 9 bases. The germline CDR1 and CDR2 sequences are MNHEY and SVGAGI. This CDR3 region has 15 residues. The V segment lost 0 bases and the J segment 3 bases; nucleotides outside the gene matches: 3.

J is TRBJ2-1 and V is TRBV7-2; 9 nucleotides match TRBD2. The CDR3 runs 18 residues. The germline V gene encodes CDR1 SGHTA and CDR2 FQGNSA. Trimming at V came to 1 base and at J to 3 bases, leaving 10 bases not matched to a gene. CDR3 sequence (DNA): TGTGCCAGCAGCTTAGTTGTAGCGGGGGAACCTGGCTACAATGAGCAGTTCTTC. Protein: CASSLVVAGEPGYNEQFF.